Each of the 17 T cell receptor beta chains below was sequenced from the same sample in a study of CD8+ T cells in alopecia areata. Isolated RNA was reverse transcribed into cDNA used as the sequencing template. Profiled with immunoSEQ multiplex PCR; TCRdb holds only in-frame clones, not every one. Here the sample spans about 110,000 clones, about three fifths being singletons. Sample treatment: oral pan-JAK inhibitor, 5-10 mg twice daily. This specimen was CD8+ T cells sorted from blood, taken at week 24, from a patient treated with tofacitinib. The source of these receptors is a human donor with alopecia areata.

The J gene is TRBJ2-3, the V gene TRBV19, with a weak D call TRBD1 (6 bases). CDR1 LNHDA and CDR2 SQIVND come from the germline V gene (reference sequence). Deletions cut 8 bases from V and 0 bases from J, with 6 bases between. This CDR3 spans 12 amino acids. CDR3 sequence (DNA): TGTGCCAGTGGACAGAGCACAGATACGCAGTATTTT. Amino acids: CASGQSTDTQYF.

V is TRBV7-9 and J is TRBJ1-5; D gene unclear. Trimming stripped 6 bases from V and 3 bases from J, with 12 bases between. The CDR3 runs 14 residues. The germline CDR1 and CDR2 sequences are SEHNR and FQNEAQ (reference sequence). CDR3 sequence: CASSWADDNQPQHF. Here the CDR3 DNA reads TGTGCCAGCAGTTGGGCGGACGACAATCAGCCCCAGCATTTT.

The chain employs TRBV30 and TRBJ2-1, with D unresolved. V was pared by 3 bases and J by 9 bases, with 12 bases between. This CDR3 is built from 12 residues. The germline gives CDR1 GTSNPN, CDR2 SVGIG (reference sequence). In DNA form, the CDR3 reads TGTGCCTGGAGCGGTGGTGGAGTTGAGCAGTTCTTC. It encodes CAWSGGGVEQFF.

The rearrangement joins TRBV27 to TRBJ1-5, with 7 bases that match TRBD1. V lost 5 bases to trimming and J lost 7 bases; unmatched junction nucleotides: 8. Germline V gene lookup returns CDR1 MNHEY and CDR2 SMNVEV (reference sequence). The CDR3 has 14 residues. CDR3 sequence reads: CASSAEGAYQPQHF. The CDR3 DNA reads as TGTGCCAGCAGTGCCGAGGGGGCATACCAGCCCCAGCATTTT.

The chain couples TRBV4-3 to TRBJ2-7, with D perhaps assigned TRBD1 or TRBD2 (5 bases each). The germline gives CDR1 LGHNA, CDR2 YSLEER. V dropped 0 bases and J dropped 2 bases, with 11 bases sitting between them. CDR3 length: 15 residues. CDR3 DNA: TGCGCCAGCAGCCAAGATTGGGGGTCGACCTACGAGCAGTACTTC. Its translation is CASSQDWGSTYEQYF.

In this sample, this clone turned up a few times. The rearrangement joins TRBV29-1 to TRBJ2-7; D is possibly TRBD1 (5 bases). From germline, CDR1 is SQVTM and CDR2 ANQGSEA. The CDR3 sequence is 12 residues long. Trimming took 4 bases from V and 5 from J, leaving 12 bases between them. CDR3 region: CSVGNRIHEQYF. Written as DNA, the CDR3 is TGCAGCGTTGGGAACAGGATACACGAGCAGTACTTC.

The chain links TRBV4-1 to TRBJ1-1, with TRBD1 identical over 7 bases. CDR1 is MGHRA and CDR2 is YSYEKL in the germline V gene. After removal of 3 bases from V and 0 bases from J, the junction contained 7 bases not matched to a gene. The CDR3 is 16 amino acids. This CDR3 reads CASSQRRGQLNTEAFF. As DNA, the CDR3 is TGCGCCAGCAGCCAGCGGCGGGGACAGCTGAACACTGAAGCTTTCTTT.

The genes are TRBV5-4 and TRBJ2-3; TRBD2 matches 11 bases. V gave up 1 base and J gave up 2 bases; unmatched junction bases: 9. This CDR3 comprises 18 residues. The germline V gene has CDR1 SGHNT and CDR2 YYREEE (reference sequence). CDR3 DNA: TGTGCCAGCAGCTTGCCTAGCGGGGGGAGAATACACACAGATACGCAGTATTTT. This sequence encodes CASSLPSGGRIHTDTQYF.

This clone was observed a few times. V usage is TRBV7-9 and J usage is TRBJ2-2, with a tentative D call TRBD2 (5 bases). Between the trimmed V and J ends, which lost 5 bases and 6 bases, there was a span of 16 bases. The length of the CDR3 is 15 residues. Germline V lookup: CDR1 SEHNR, CDR2 FQNEAQ (reference sequence). The CDR3 DNA reads TGTGCCAGCAGCGCCGAGAACACTAGTCCCGGGGAGCTGTTTTTT. Its translation: CASSAENTSPGELFF.

This clone was seen a handful of times. The J gene is TRBJ2-7, the V gene TRBV7-9; D is possibly TRBD1 (5 bases). The CDR3 spans 13 residues. CDR1 and CDR2 (germline): SEHNR, FQNEAQ (reference sequence). The ends were cut back, 4 bases at V and 0 bases at J, with 7 bases in the middle. For the CDR3, the DNA is TGTGCCAGCAGCTACAGGAGCTCCTACGAGCAGTACTTC. Residues: CASSYRSSYEQYF.

The genes are TRBV2 and TRBJ2-1; 7 bases are a match to TRBD1. V trimming: 6 bases; J trimming: 1 base; junction bases outside the gene matches: 3. The CDR3 consists of 14 residues. Germline values: CDR1 SNHLY, CDR2 FYNNEI. The CDR3 bases are TGTGCCAGCAGGTACAGGGGATCCTACAATGAGCAGTTCTTC. This translates into CASRYRGSYNEQFF.

The V call is TRBV6-6, the J call TRBJ1-4; D possibly corresponds to TRBD1 (5 bases). V lost 7 bases and J lost 8, with 11 bases in between. The CDR3 is 12 amino acids. Germline-derived CDR1 and CDR2 are MNHNY and SVGAGI (reference sequence). The CDR3 DNA reads as TGTGCCAGCACTCAGGGCCGGGAAAAACTGTTTTTT. It yields the protein CASTQGREKLFF.

This clone was counted between two and nine times. The chain is built from TRBV30 and TRBJ2-2, with TRBD1 identical over 7 bases. Trimming took 8 bases from V and 3 from J; bases not matched to a gene: 3. This CDR3 has 12 amino acids. Per germline, CDR1 GTSNPN and CDR2 SVGIG (reference sequence). The CDR3 reads CARGPDTGELFF. CDR3 in DNA: TGTGCCAGGGGGCCGGACACCGGGGAGCTGTTTTTT.

This clone was observed a handful of times. This chain joins TRBV6-5 and TRBJ2-2; no definite D call. Between the trimmed V and J ends, which lost 0 bases and 1 base, there was a span of 6 bases. Germline CDR1 MNHEY, CDR2 SVGAGI. The CDR3 is made up of 15 amino acids. CDR3 loop: CASSYSGVNTGELFF. DNA of the CDR3: TGTGCCAGCAGTTACTCCGGAGTGAACACCGGGGAGCTGTTTTTT.

A word on this clone: Other nucleotide sequences from this sample produce the same CDR3. CDR3 loop: CASSLQETEAFF. The CDR3 coding sequence is TGTGCCAGCAGCTTACAAGAGACTGAAGCTTTCTTT. The genes are TRBV13 and TRBJ1-1; D gene uncertain. The CDR3 has 12 amino acids. Germline V gene sequence: CDR1 PRHDT, CDR2 FYEKMQ (reference sequence). Trimming cost V 2 bases and J 5 bases, with 6 bases left between them. Full variable domain (remainder filled in from reference TRBV13 and TRBJ1-1): AAGVIQSPRHLIKEKRETATLKCYPIPRHDTVYWYQQGPGQDPQFLISFYEKMQSDKGSIPDRFSAQQFSDYHSELNMSSLELGDSALYFCASSLQETEAFFGQGTRLTVV.

This sequence joins TRBV19 and TRBJ2-7; TRBD1 matches 7 bases. Germline V CDR1 and CDR2: LNHDA, SQIVND (reference sequence). The V gene end was trimmed by 5 bases and the J gene end by 2 bases; junction bases not matched to a gene: 3. There are 13 residues in the CDR3. The CDR3 DNA reads TGTGCCAGTAGTTTCGGGACAGCCTACGAGCAGTACTTC. Protein: CASSFGTAYEQYF. Variable domain in full (rest from reference TRBV19 and TRBJ2-7): DGGITQSPKYLFRKEGQNVTLSCEQNLNHDAMYWYRQDPGQGLRLIYYSQIVNDFQKGDIAEGYSVSREKKESFPLTVTSAQKNPTAFYLCASSFGTAYEQYFGPGTRLTVT.

This clone was found once. The chain joins TRBV19 to TRBJ2-3, with 11 positions matching TRBD1. J gave up 3 bases and V 9 bases, and 8 bases lay outside the gene matches. Germline V lookup: CDR1 LNHDA, CDR2 SQIVND (reference sequence). This CDR3 comprises 15 residues. The CDR3 coding sequence is TGTGCCAGCGGGACAGGGGGAAGGGGAACAGATACGCAGTATTTT. It translates to CASGTGGRGTDTQYF.